Presented here are 4 T cell receptor beta chains from one specimen sequenced in a study of blood T cell repertoires in COVID-19. TCRdb's copy holds only in-frame clones and misses some; the assay was immunoSEQ multiplex PCR. The repertoire holds 250,000 to 350,000 clones, with 90% as singletons. Material for sequencing was PBMCs or T cells enriched from blood (not recorded which). The receptors here all came from a young woman with acute COVID-19.

The V gene is TRBV10-3, the J gene TRBJ2-2, with 7 nucleotides matching TRBD1. The trim removed 2 bases at V and 5 bases at J, leaving 8 bases unmatched. Germline V gives CDR1 ENHRY, CDR2 SYGVKD. This CDR3 has 16 amino acids. The CDR3 DNA sequence: TGTGCCATCAGTGAGCCCCCCGCACAGGGGACCGGGGAGCTGTTTTTT. Amino acids: CAISEPPAQGTGELFF.

The V call is TRBV30, the J call TRBJ1-2; D gene ambiguous. Trimming cost V 5 bases and J 3 bases, with 16 bases left between them. The CDR3 has 14 amino acids. CDR1 is GTSNPN and CDR2 is SVGIG in the germline V gene (reference sequence). CDR3 nucleotides: TGTGCCTGGTCTGGAGAGAAGAGTTACTATGGCTACACCTTC. Translated: CAWSGEKSYYGYTF.

V usage is TRBV7-2 and J usage is TRBJ2-1, with 13 bases matching TRBD2. Trimming cost V 5 bases and J 8 bases; bases outside gene matches: 6. This CDR3 comprises 15 residues. The germline CDR1 and CDR2 sequences are SGHTA and FQGNSA. The CDR3 spells CASSPWTSGRHEQFF. The DNA for the CDR3 is TGTGCCAGCAGCCCGTGGACTAGCGGGAGACATGAGCAGTTCTTC.

The V call is TRBV29-1, the J call TRBJ2-7, with D possibly TRBD1 on 5 matching bases. Germline lookup yields CDR1 SQVTM and CDR2 ANQGSEA. This CDR3 has 12 amino acids. The V and J ends lost 6 bases and 2 bases respectively, with 11 bases between them. The DNA of the CDR3 is TGCAGCGTGTTGACAGCCGCCTACGAGCAGTACTTC. Encoded protein: CSVLTAAYEQYF.